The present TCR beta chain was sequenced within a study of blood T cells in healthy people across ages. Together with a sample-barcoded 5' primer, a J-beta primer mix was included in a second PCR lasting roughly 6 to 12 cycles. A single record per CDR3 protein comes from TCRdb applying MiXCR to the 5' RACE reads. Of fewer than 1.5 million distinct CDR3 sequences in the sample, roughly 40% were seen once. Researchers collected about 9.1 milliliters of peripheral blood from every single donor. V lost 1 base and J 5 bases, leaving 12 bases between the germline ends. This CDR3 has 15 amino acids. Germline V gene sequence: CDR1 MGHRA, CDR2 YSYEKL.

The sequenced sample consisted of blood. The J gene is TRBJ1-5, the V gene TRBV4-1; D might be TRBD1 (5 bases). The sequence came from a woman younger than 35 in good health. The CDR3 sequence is CASSQVGREDQPQHF. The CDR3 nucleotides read TGCGCCAGCAGCCAAGTCGGCAGGGAAGATCAGCCCCAGCATTTT.